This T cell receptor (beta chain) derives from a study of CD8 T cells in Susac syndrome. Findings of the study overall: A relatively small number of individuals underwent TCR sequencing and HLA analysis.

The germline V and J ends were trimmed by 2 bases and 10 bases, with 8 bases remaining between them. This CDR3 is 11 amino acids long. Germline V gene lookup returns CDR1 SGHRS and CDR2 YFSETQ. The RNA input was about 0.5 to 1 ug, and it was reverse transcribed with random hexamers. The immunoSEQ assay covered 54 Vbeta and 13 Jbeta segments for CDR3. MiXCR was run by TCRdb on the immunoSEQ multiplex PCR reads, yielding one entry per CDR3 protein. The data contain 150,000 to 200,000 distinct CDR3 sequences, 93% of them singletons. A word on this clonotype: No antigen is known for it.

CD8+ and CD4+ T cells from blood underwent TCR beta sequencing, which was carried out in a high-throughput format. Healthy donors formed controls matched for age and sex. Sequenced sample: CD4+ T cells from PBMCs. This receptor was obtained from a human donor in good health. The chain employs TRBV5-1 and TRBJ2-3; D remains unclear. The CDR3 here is CASSFSTAQYF. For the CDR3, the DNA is TGCGCCAGCAGCTTTAGTACCGCGCAGTATTTT.